The 18 T cell receptor beta chains given below trace back to one sample, sequenced in a study of early T cells in non-severe SARS-CoV-2 infection. TCRdb reprocessed the 5' RACE reads via MiXCR and lists one record per CDR3 protein. Of approximately 120,000 distinct CDR3 sequences listed, about 15% were seen once; the top ten hold around a fifth. The sample comprised whole blood. The receptors derive from an adult who was a healthcare worker with PCR-confirmed SARS-CoV-2 infection or an uninfected control (not recorded which).

V gene TRBV20-1 combines with J gene TRBJ1-1; tentatively, D is TRBD1 (5 bases). CDR1 and CDR2 (germline): DFQATT, SNEGSKA (reference sequence). Deletions cut 2 bases from V and 7 bases from J, with 11 bases between. This CDR3 has 12 amino acids. Written as DNA, the CDR3 is TGCAGTGCTAGAATGACGGGACGTGAAGCTTTCTTT. This encodes CSARMTGREAFF.

For this clonotype: No conserved phenylalanine or tryptophan ends this CDR3, so it is likely a read error. The genes are TRBV2 and TRBJ1-2, with TRBD1 as a possible D gene (5 bases). The CDR3 runs to 13 residues. The germline V gene has CDR1 SNHLY and CDR2 FYNNEI. The V gene lost 4 bases and the J gene lost 2 bases, with 8 bases spanning the gap. DNA of the CDR3: TGTGCCAGCAGTGGCCAGGGAAACTATGGCTACACCTCC. This codes for CASSGQGNYGYTS.

Only a few counts were recorded for this clonotype. V and J are TRBV6-5 and TRBJ1-1; D unclear. The CDR3 is made up of 12 amino acids. The V end was cut by 9 bases, the J end by 7 bases, with 15 bases between. From germline, CDR1 is MNHEY and CDR2 SVGAGI. For the CDR3, the DNA is TGTGCCAGTCATTCGGGGTTAGGTGAAGCTTTCTTT. Its translation is CASHSGLGEAFF.

The genes are TRBV4-1 and TRBJ1-1; 8 bases line up with TRBD1. Losses at the gene ends were 3 bases for V and 1 base for J; bases not matched to a gene: 7. The CDR3 totals 16 residues. Germline CDR1 is MGHRA and CDR2 is YSYEKL. CDR3 DNA sequence: TGCGCCAGCAGCCACTCGACAGGGGCCCAGAACACTGAAGCTTTCTTT. This sequence encodes CASSHSTGAQNTEAFF.

This clonotype was found a few times. This chain joins TRBV10-3 and TRBJ1-2, with D perhaps TRBD1 (5 bases). Deletions cut 0 bases from V and 8 bases from J, with 10 bases between. CDR3 size: 13 residues. CDR1 ENHRY and CDR2 SYGVKD come from the germline V gene. The DNA of the CDR3 is TGTGCCATCAGTGAGTCCGGGGGTCGCGGCTACACCTTC. Residues: CAISESGGRGYTF.

This clonotype showed up just a few times. The V and J genes are TRBV7-9 and TRBJ1-4; D unclear. The length of the CDR3 is 14 residues. CDR1 SEHNR and CDR2 FQNEAQ come from the germline V gene (reference sequence). V was trimmed by 5 bases and J by 9 bases, leaving 16 bases between them. CDR3 sequence (DNA): TGTGCCAGCAGCCTCGACGAGGCAGCCAAAAAACTGTTTTTT. Amino acids: CASSLDEAAKKLFF.

Only one count was recorded for this clonotype. This may arise from a read error, as a much more abundant clone is one base away. The chain carries TRBV27 and TRBJ1-2, with D uncertain. Per the germline V gene, CDR1 is MNHEY and CDR2 is SMNVEV (reference sequence). CDR3 length equals 14 residues. The CDR3 sequence is CANSTLTDFDGYTF. The CDR3 DNA sequence: TGTGCCAACAGTACGCTGACGGACTTTGACGGCTACACCTTC.

V and J are TRBV3-1 and TRBJ2-3; no definite D call. Trimming stripped 4 bases from V and 1 base from J, with 12 bases between. This CDR3 is 15 amino acids long. Germline V gene sequence: CDR1 LGHDT, CDR2 YNNKEL (reference sequence). In DNA form, the CDR3 reads TGTGCCAGCAGCCCATCCTATCGTGGCACAGATACGCAGTATTTT. The encoded protein is CASSPSYRGTDTQYF.

This clonotype was recorded at least ten times. V and J are TRBV3-1 and TRBJ1-3, with 7 nucleotides matching TRBD1. Germline V gives CDR1 LGHDT, CDR2 YNNKEL (reference sequence). The CDR3 contains 14 residues. V lost 5 bases, J lost 4 bases, and 5 bases stayed unmatched. In nucleotides, the CDR3 is TGTGCCAGCAGCATCGGGACAGCGGGAAACACCATATATTTT. Its protein is CASSIGTAGNTIYF. Full variable domain (missing parts from reference TRBV3-1 and TRBJ1-3): DTAVSQTPKYLVTQMGNDKSIKCEQNLGHDTMYWYKQDSKKFLKIMFSYNNKELIINETVPNRFSPKSPDKAHLNLHINSLELGDSAVYFCASSIGTAGNTIYFGEGSWLTVV.

In this sample, this clonotype turned up a few times. The chain links TRBV5-1 to TRBJ2-1; 8 bases agree with TRBD2. V shed 0 bases and J 8 bases; nucleotides not matched to a gene: 10. The CDR3 extends over 16 amino acids. CDR1 SGHRS and CDR2 YFSETQ come from the germline V gene. This CDR3 is CASSLEGRGAVDEQFF. The CDR3, as DNA: TGCGCCAGCAGCTTGGAAGGGCGGGGGGCCGTGGATGAGCAGTTCTTC.

This clonotype was seen a few times. The chain links TRBV5-1 to TRBJ2-1, with 14 bases matching TRBD2. The CDR3 runs 16 residues. CDR1 and CDR2 (germline): SGHRS, YFSETQ. Unmatched junction bases numbered 8, after V lost 4 bases and J lost 8 bases. CDR3 DNA sequence: TGCGCCAGCAGCCCCACGGGACTAGCGGGGGTCGATGAGCAGTTCTTC. This codes for CASSPTGLAGVDEQFF.

At least ten counts were recorded for this clonotype. The chain carries TRBV7-9 and TRBJ2-1; D unresolved. Germline-derived CDR1 and CDR2 are SEHNR and FQNEAQ (reference sequence). The V and J ends lost 4 bases and 3 bases respectively, with 1 base between them. The CDR3 is made up of 11 amino acids. CDR3 nucleotide sequence: TGTGCCAGCAGCTACTACAATGAGCAGTTCTTC. The encoded protein is CASSYYNEQFF.

This clonotype was seen many times. V gene TRBV12-3 or TRBV12-4 combines with J gene TRBJ1-4; 10 positions match TRBD1. The CDR3 contains 16 residues. Losses at the gene ends were 5 bases for V and 7 bases for J; bases not matched to a gene: 10. CDR3 in DNA: TGTGCCAGCAGTCCACATCCGGGACAGGGGAGTGAAAAACTGTTTTTT. Protein sequence: CASSPHPGQGSEKLFF.

The genes are TRBV7-8 and TRBJ2-3, with no clear D. The CDR3 extends over 15 amino acids. Per germline, CDR1 SGHVS and CDR2 FQNEAQ. Between the trimmed V and J ends, which lost 6 bases and 1 base, there was a span of 14 bases. CDR3: CASRDRTSGTDTQYF. The CDR3 bases are TGTGCCAGCAGGGACCGAACGTCGGGCACAGATACGCAGTATTTT.

The gene calls are TRBV2 and TRBJ2-3; a weak D match, TRBD1 (6 bases). Per germline, CDR1 SNHLY and CDR2 FYNNEI. V lost 5 bases and J lost 4, with 13 bases in between. The CDR3 totals 14 residues. As DNA, the CDR3 is TGTGCCAGCAGTCCAGGGGACCCCGCAGATACGCAGTATTTT. This codes for CASSPGDPADTQYF. Complete variable domain (other parts from reference TRBV2 and TRBJ2-3): EPEVTQTPSHQVTQMGQEVILRCVPISNHLYFYWYRQILGQKVEFLVSFYNNEISEKSEIFDDQFSVERPDGSNFTLKIRSTKLEDSAMYFCASSPGDPADTQYFGPGTRLTVL.

The chain carries TRBV20-1 and TRBJ2-3, with no clear D. Germline CDR1 and CDR2: DFQATT and SNEGSKA (reference sequence). CDR3 size: 10 residues. Trimming stripped 1 base from V and 5 bases from J, with 1 base between. CDR3 amino acids: CSARVDTQYF. The CDR3, as DNA: TGCAGTGCTAGAGTAGATACGCAGTATTTT.

V and J are TRBV2 and TRBJ2-1; tentatively, D is TRBD1 or TRBD2 (5 bases each). The germline V gene has CDR1 SNHLY and CDR2 FYNNEI. The V and J ends lost 6 bases and 4 bases respectively, with 19 bases between them. There are 16 residues in the CDR3. The CDR3 DNA sequence: TGTGCCAGCAGGGGGAAACCGGGACCAGGATACAATGAGCAGTTCTTC. Its protein is CASRGKPGPGYNEQFF.

This clonotype was seen more than once but under ten times. V is TRBV4-2 and J is TRBJ1-1, with D uncertain. V was shortened by 6 bases and J by 7 bases, with 9 bases between the two germline ends. CDR3 length: 11 residues. Germline-derived CDR1 and CDR2 are LGHNA and YNFKEQ. The CDR3 reads CASRSQDEAFF. CDR3 DNA sequence: TGTGCCAGCAGGTCTCAAGATGAAGCTTTCTTT.